This T cell receptor (beta chain) was sequenced for a study of cytomegalovirus exposure and HLA in healthy donors. Study background: Researchers previously reported finding about 110 million unique TCR beta sequences from 170 million or so T cells. Study conclusions and caveats: Researchers counted around 170 TCR beta chains as cytomegalovirus-associated.

Unmatched junction bases numbered 11, after V lost 4 bases and J lost 5 bases. The CDR3 is 15 amino acids. Looked up from germline, CDR1 is SGDLS and CDR2 is YYNGEE. With 60 Vbeta and 13 Jbeta primers, the PCR was carried out. Measured with immunoSEQ multiplex PCR; TCRdb has only the in-frame clones, and not every one. The repertoire holds some 200,000 clones, with about 74% as singletons. This clone was detected once. Its antigen is undetermined. The gene calls are TRBV9 and TRBJ2-7; 8 nucleotides match TRBD2. Material for sequencing was PBMCs. This receptor was obtained from a man aged 35-49 years in good health and CMV-seronegative. CDR3 amino acids: CASSPGLASPHEQYF. The CDR3, as DNA: TGTGCCAGCAGCCCCGGACTAGCCAGCCCCCACGAGCAGTACTTC.